Following are 10 T cell receptor beta chains from one sample sequenced in a study of beta chain features in type 1 diabetes. Every isolated RNA sample was fully reverse transcribed, so sequencing captured expressed TCRB transcripts. Assay: immunoSEQ multiplex PCR; the TCRdb copy retains only in-frame clones and omits some. This table holds about 180,000 clones, more than 10% found once. Sequences were obtained from central memory CD4+ T cells from blood. These receptors all come from a woman between 18 and 30 years old in good health.

This clone was counted a few times. This sequence joins TRBV28 and TRBJ2-1, with TRBD1 as a possible D gene (6 bases). The V and J ends lost 2 bases and 12 bases respectively, with 14 bases between them. The germline V gene encodes CDR1 MDHEN and CDR2 SYDVKM. The CDR3 covers 13 residues. The CDR3 DNA reads as TGTGCCAGCAGTTTAACAGGGCCCAACGGGCAGTTCTTC. Translating it yields CASSLTGPNGQFF.

There are a few counts of this clone. The chain is built from TRBV7-2 and TRBJ1-5; TRBD1 might be the D (5 bases). The V end lost 3 bases, the J end lost 1 base, and 10 bases lay between the germline ends. CDR1 and CDR2 from the germline V gene are SGHTA and FQGNSA. This CDR3 region has 15 residues. The CDR3 region is CASSFRGGSNQPQHF. The CDR3, as DNA: TGTGCCAGCAGCTTTCGGGGGGGGAGCAATCAGCCCCAGCATTTT.

This clone was seen a handful of times. The rearrangement uses TRBV18 and TRBJ2-1, with a weak D call TRBD1 (6 bases). The CDR3 is 12 residues long. V lost 5 bases, J lost 6 bases, and 8 bases lay in between. Per the germline V gene, CDR1 is KGHSH and CDR2 is LQKENI. CDR3 sequence reads: CASSTGINEQFF. CDR3 nucleotides: TGTGCCAGCTCAACAGGGATCAATGAGCAGTTCTTC.

The genes are TRBV19 and TRBJ2-1; the match to TRBD2 covers 11 bases. The CDR3 extends over 15 amino acids. Per germline, CDR1 LNHDA and CDR2 SQIVND (reference sequence). Trimming at V came to 7 bases and at J to 10 bases, leaving 12 bases not matched to a gene. The CDR3 reads CASTTGTSGQREQFF. CDR3 sequence (DNA): TGTGCCAGTACAACCGGGACTAGCGGACAACGGGAGCAGTTCTTC.

In its sample, this clone was seen a few times. The chain recombines TRBV30 with TRBJ1-2; no reliable D call. Germline V CDR1 and CDR2: GTSNPN, SVGIG (reference sequence). V was shortened by 2 bases and J by 2 bases, with 15 bases between the two germline ends. This CDR3 contains 15 residues. CDR3 DNA sequence: TGTGCCTGGAGTAGAGGAACGACGGAAAACTATGGCTACACCTTC. It is translated as CAWSRGTTENYGYTF.

This clone was counted between two and nine times. V gene TRBV28 combines with J gene TRBJ1-1, with D unclear. Trimming removed 7 bases at V and 2 bases at J, with 11 bases between. Germline V gene sequence: CDR1 MDHEN, CDR2 SYDVKM. There are 13 residues in the CDR3. The CDR3 DNA reads TGTGCCAGCATTACTCTTATTAACACTGAAGCTTTCTTT. Its protein product is CASITLINTEAFF.

This clone was seen a few times. V gene TRBV30 combines with J gene TRBJ1-2; TRBD1 aligns across 7 bases. The junction had 3 bases not matched to a gene; V was cut back by 6 bases and J by 8 bases. Germline V gene data show CDR1 as GTSNPN and CDR2 as SVGIG (reference sequence). The CDR3 consists of 10 residues. As DNA, the CDR3 is TGTGCCTGTCACAGGGGAGGCTACACCTTC. Protein sequence: CACHRGGYTF.

This clone appeared a few times. The chain links TRBV10-3 to TRBJ1-1, with unresolved D. Trimming took off 6 bases at V and 1 base at J, with 6 bases between the two ends. This CDR3 contains 12 residues. The germline CDR1 and CDR2 sequences are ENHRY and SYGVKD. CDR3 nucleotide sequence: TGTGCCATCAGCCGAGAGAACACTGAAGCTTTCTTT. Its protein is CAISRENTEAFF.

This chain connects TRBV5-1 to TRBJ2-5; possible D gene TRBD1, 5 bases. Germline values: CDR1 SGHRS, CDR2 YFSETQ. V shed 0 bases and J shed 7 bases, with 13 bases lying between them. The CDR3 runs to 14 residues. The CDR3 bases are TGCGCCAGCAGCTTGGATGGGGCCTCTGGGACCCAGTACTTC. It translates to CASSLDGASGTQYF.

The gene calls are TRBV2 and TRBJ2-7; 11 bases agree with TRBD2. Germline V gene lookup returns CDR1 SNHLY and CDR2 FYNNEI. The CDR3 runs 18 residues. V trimming: 6 bases; J trimming: 1 base; junction bases outside the gene matches: 14. CDR3 bases: TGTGCCAGCAGCCCGAATTTAGCGGGAGGGCGCCTTTCCTACGAGCAGTACTTC. Protein sequence: CASSPNLAGGRLSYEQYF.